This TCR beta chain was profiled in a study of monozygotic twins with inflammatory bowel disease. General study findings and limits: Individual T cell subtypes were not distinguishable.

TCRdb reanalyzed the 5' RACE reads and collapses them to one entry per CDR3 protein, without DNA. The sample yields approximately 400,000 distinct CDR3 sequences, of which the top ten take up around 2.4%. Concerning this clonotype: What it recognizes is unknown.

The CDR3 has 11 residues. CDR1 SGHRS and CDR2 YFSETQ come from the germline V gene. The clonotype was recovered from a human donor with ulcerative colitis or Crohn's disease, or a healthy co-twin of an affected twin (not recorded which). Material for sequencing was blood. This chain joins TRBV5-1 and TRBJ2-1; absent DNA, TCRdb's TRBD2 call cannot be checked. The CDR3 here is CASGGGNEQFF.